One and the same sample provided the 6 T cell receptor beta chains below, sequenced in a study of naive and memory T cell subsets. TCR cDNA received a 3' ligated oligonucleotide that carried a UMI. Ligated cDNA underwent four rounds of PCR with nested alpha and beta constant region primers and SP2. TCRdb processed the 5' RACE reads anew with MiXCR; each CDR3 protein has one entry. The sample gives about 48,000 distinct CDR3 sequences, 4.7% of which show up once; around 0.8% is in the top ten. These receptors all come from a female donor in good health.

This clonotype was detected a few times. The chain joins TRBV19 to TRBJ2-7; 7 bases agree with TRBD1. CDR3 length equals 13 residues. With 5 bases clipped from V and 7 bases from J, the junction kept 8 bases outside the gene matches. Germline assignment: CDR1 LNHDA and CDR2 SQIVND (reference sequence). The CDR3 sequence is CASSGHLTGEQYF. CDR3 coding DNA: TGTGCCAGTAGTGGGCATTTGACAGGGGAGCAGTACTTC. The full variable domain, rest sourced from reference TRBV19 and TRBJ2-7, is DGGITQSPKYLFRKEGQNVTLSCEQNLNHDAMYWYRQDPGQGLRLIYYSQIVNDFQKGDIAEGYSVSREKKESFPLTVTSAQKNPTAFYLCASSGHLTGEQYFGPGTRLTVT.

Many counts were recorded for this clonotype. The chain is built from TRBV6-1 and TRBJ2-3; 14 nucleotides line up with TRBD2. V was clipped by 5 bases and J by 3 bases; unmatched bases: 4. The CDR3 totals 16 residues. Germline V gives CDR1 MNHNS, CDR2 SASEGT. The CDR3: CASSPGTSGRTDTQYF. CDR3 DNA: TGTGCCAGCAGTCCCGGGACTAGCGGGAGAACAGATACGCAGTATTTT.

This clonotype showed up many times. The chain couples TRBV20-1 to TRBJ2-5, with unresolved D. Trimming shortened V by 0 bases and J by 5 bases, and 13 bases separated the two germline ends. Germline assignment: CDR1 DFQATT and CDR2 SNEGSKA (reference sequence). This CDR3 is 14 amino acids long. The DNA of the CDR3 is TGCAGTGCTAGAGATGCTTTTCTCGGGGAGACCCAGTACTTC. Protein: CSARDAFLGETQYF.

In its sample, this clonotype was seen many times. The chain links TRBV9 to TRBJ2-7; a possible D gene is TRBD2 (5 bases). The CDR3 contains 14 residues. CDR1 and CDR2 (germline): SGDLS, YYNGEE. The V end was cut by 3 bases, the J end by 4 bases, with 14 bases between. The DNA of the CDR3 is TGTGCCAGCAGCGAGGCCCTCGGGGATTACGAGCAGTACTTC. Its translation: CASSEALGDYEQYF.

The sample holds many counts of this clonotype. The chain recombines TRBV20-1 with TRBJ2-7; 12 bases line up with TRBD1. With 5 bases clipped from V and 2 bases from J, the junction kept 7 bases outside the gene matches. From germline, CDR1 is DFQATT and CDR2 SNEGSKA (reference sequence). CDR3 length: 15 residues. CDR3 DNA: TGCAGTGCTGAAACGGGACAGGGGGCACCCTACGAGCAGTACTTC. Translated: CSAETGQGAPYEQYF.

This clonotype was recorded at least ten times. The chain has TRBV11-2 and TRBJ1-6; D unresolved. The CDR3 loop spans 16 amino acids. Trimming took off 2 bases at V and 9 bases at J, with 17 bases between the two ends. Per germline, CDR1 SGHAT and CDR2 FQNNGV. CDR3 DNA: TGTGCCAGCAGCTTAAACGTGTTCACCGGGAGTTCACCCCTCCACTTT. Its protein product is CASSLNVFTGSSPLHF.